This T cell receptor (beta chain) was recovered during a study of cytomegalovirus exposure and HLA in healthy donors. Whole-study results and caveats: The study flagged some 170 TCR beta chains as cytomegalovirus-associated. Generally TCR sequences proved uncommon, though certain public TCRs appeared in numerous donors.

Assay: immunoSEQ multiplex PCR; the TCRdb copy retains only in-frame clones and omits some. The sample contains 250,000 to 300,000 clones, around 85% of which appear only once. Trimming stripped 0 bases from V and 1 base from J, with 7 bases between. Germline values: CDR1 SGHDT, CDR2 YYEEEE. This CDR3 is built from 15 residues. Of note for this clone: Its specificity is unknown.

The receptor's source is a woman aged 18-29 years in good health and CMV-seronegative. The chain links TRBV5-6 to TRBJ2-2, with D hard to call. The sequencing sample was made of PBMCs. In DNA, the CDR3 is TGTGCCAGCAGCTTGGTACAGATGAACACCGGGGAGCTGTTTTTT. It yields the protein CASSLVQMNTGELFF.